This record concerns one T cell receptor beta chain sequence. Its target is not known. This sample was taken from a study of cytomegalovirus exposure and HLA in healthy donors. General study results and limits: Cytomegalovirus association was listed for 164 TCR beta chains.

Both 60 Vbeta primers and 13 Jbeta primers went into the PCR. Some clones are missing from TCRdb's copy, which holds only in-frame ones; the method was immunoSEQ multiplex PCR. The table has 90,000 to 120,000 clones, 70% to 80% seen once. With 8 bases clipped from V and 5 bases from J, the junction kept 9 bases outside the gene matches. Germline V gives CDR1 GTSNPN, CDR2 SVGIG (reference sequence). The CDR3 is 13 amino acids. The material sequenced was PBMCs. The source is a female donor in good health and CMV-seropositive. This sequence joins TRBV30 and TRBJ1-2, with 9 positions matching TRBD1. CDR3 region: CAGGGQGRYGYTF. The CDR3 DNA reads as TGTGCCGGGGGGGGACAGGGAAGGTATGGCTACACCTTC.